This entry lists 25 T cell receptor beta chains sequenced from one sample in a study of CD8 T cells in Susac syndrome. The authors reverse transcribed roughly 0.5 to 1 ug RNA with random hexamers. Via MiXCR, TCRdb re-called the immunoSEQ multiplex PCR reads, giving one row per CDR3 protein. The repertoire has 100,000 to 150,000 distinct CDR3 sequences, roughly 96% of them found once; the top ten carry more than 0.1%. The sequenced material came from CD4+ T cells from PBMCs. The receptors come from a human donor in good health.

This chain connects TRBV24-1 to TRBJ2-2; D gene uncertain. Looked up from germline, CDR1 is KGHDR and CDR2 is SFDVKD. Trimming removed 5 bases from V and 1 base from J, with 7 bases in between. The CDR3 is 14 amino acids. The CDR3 DNA sequence: TGTGCCACCAGTGCGCCCAGGAACACCGGGGAGCTGTTTTTT. Its translation is CATSAPRNTGELFF.

In its sample, this clonotype was seen a few times. The chain joins TRBV7-9 to TRBJ2-7, with D uncertain. CDR3 length equals 11 residues. Trimming pared 5 bases from V and 6 bases from J, leaving 8 bases between. In germline, CDR1 is SEHNR, CDR2 FQNEAQ (reference sequence). CDR3: CASSPGSEQYF. CDR3 in DNA: TGTGCCAGCAGCCCGGGCAGCGAGCAGTACTTC. Variable domain in full (rest from reference TRBV7-9 and TRBJ2-7): DTGVSQNPRHKITKRGQNVTFRCDPISEHNRLYWYRQTLGQGPEFLTYFQNEAQLEKSRLLSDRFSAERPKGSFSTLEIQRTEQGDSAMYLCASSPGSEQYFGPGTRLTVT.

The chain recombines TRBV28 with TRBJ1-1; D is possibly TRBD1 (5 bases). Germline V gene data show CDR1 as MDHEN and CDR2 as SYDVKM. The V and J ends lost 1 base and 10 bases respectively, with 10 bases between them. This CDR3 region has 12 residues. Here the CDR3 reads CASSLLGTVAFF. CDR3 bases: TGTGCCAGCAGTTTATTGGGGACGGTAGCTTTCTTT. The full variable domain, in which reference TRBV28 and TRBJ1-1 provide the parts outside the CDR3, is DVKVTQSSRYLVKRTGEKVFLECVQDMDHENMFWYRQDPGLGLRLIYFSYDVKMKEKGDIPEGYSVSREKKERFSLILESASTNQTSMYLCASSLLGTVAFFGQGTRLTVV.

J is TRBJ2-7 and V is TRBV6-6; TRBD1 or TRBD2 may be the D gene (5 bases each). The CDR3 extends over 15 amino acids. V gave up 6 bases and J gave up 5 bases, with 20 bases separating them. Germline CDR1 is MNHNY and CDR2 is SVGAGI (reference sequence). CDR3 nucleotides: TGTGCCAGCAGCTCCGGGACCCTTACCCACAACGAGCAGTACTTC. Encoded protein: CASSSGTLTHNEQYF.

This CDR3 is CASSQEGEGRQPQHF. The CDR3 region has the DNA TGTGCCAGCAGCCAAGAAGGTGAAGGCCGTCAGCCCCAGCATTTT. The chain carries TRBV3-1 and TRBJ1-5; no reliable D call. This CDR3 has 15 residues. V gave up 0 bases and J gave up 6 bases, with 12 bases separating them. Germline V gives CDR1 LGHDT, CDR2 YNNKEL (reference sequence).

This chain uses TRBV13 with TRBJ1-2, with D maybe TRBD1 (5 bases). The CDR3 totals 15 residues. V shed 2 bases and J shed 9 bases, with 19 bases lying between them. Germline loops: CDR1 PRHDT, CDR2 FYEKMQ (reference sequence). The CDR3 region is CASSLPDPITGSYTF. DNA for the CDR3: TGTGCCAGCAGCTTACCCGATCCGATAACAGGAAGCTACACCTTC.

The V gene is TRBV7-2, the J gene TRBJ2-3, with 7 bases identical to TRBD2. The germline V gene has CDR1 SGHTA and CDR2 FQGNSA. CDR3 length: 15 residues. V trimming: 1 base; J trimming: 7 bases; junction bases outside the gene matches: 8. This CDR3 is CASSLVSQGGNTQYF. The DNA of the CDR3 is TGTGCCAGCAGCTTAGTATCGCAGGGAGGGAATACGCAGTATTTT. The variable domain in full, with the rest retrieved from reference TRBV7-2 and TRBJ2-3, is GAGVSQSPSNKVTEKGKDVELRCDPISGHTALYWYRQSLGQGLEFLIYFQGNSAPDKSGLPSDRFSAERTGGSVSTLTIQRTQQEDSAVYLCASSLVSQGGNTQYFGPGTRLTVL.

This chain uses TRBV12-3 or TRBV12-4 with TRBJ2-5; the D is unclear. Trimming removed 3 bases from V and 5 bases from J, with 13 bases in between. This CDR3 comprises 14 residues. The CDR3 protein is CASSLASVWETQYF. CDR3 sequence (DNA): TGTGCCAGCAGTTTGGCCTCCGTATGGGAGACCCAGTACTTC.

The V gene is TRBV5-1, the J gene TRBJ1-4, with D perhaps TRBD1 (5 bases). The CDR3 extends over 14 amino acids. V was trimmed by 2 bases and J by 5 bases, leaving 10 bases between them. Per germline, CDR1 SGHRS and CDR2 YFSETQ. CDR3 coding DNA: TGCGCCAGCAGCTTTAATTCAGGGAATGAAAAACTGTTTTTT. It yields the protein CASSFNSGNEKLFF.

V gene TRBV3-1 combines with J gene TRBJ2-1; no firm D call. The V end was cut by 1 base, the J end by 9 bases, with 10 bases between. Per the germline V gene, CDR1 is LGHDT and CDR2 is YNNKEL (reference sequence). The CDR3 is made up of 13 amino acids. CDR3 sequence: CASSQGRAGEQFF. The CDR3 DNA follows: TGTGCCAGCAGCCAAGGACGTGCTGGTGAGCAGTTCTTC.

The chain uses TRBV28 and TRBJ2-3; D is undetermined. Looked up from germline, CDR1 is MDHEN and CDR2 is SYDVKM. The length of the CDR3 is 12 residues. Trimming left V 7 bases short and J 11 bases short, with 16 bases between. DNA for the CDR3: TGTGCCAGCACCTCAGGATTGGGCCGGCAGTATTTT. Translated: CASTSGLGRQYF.

This clonotype was detected only once. V gene TRBV20-1 combines with J gene TRBJ2-7; unclear D gene. Trimming cost V 7 bases and J 4 bases, with 14 bases left between them. Germline values: CDR1 DFQATT, CDR2 SNEGSKA (reference sequence). CDR3 size: 12 residues. The CDR3 coding sequence is TGCAGTGGGGCCCTCGGTGGATACGAGCAGTACTTC. Translation gives CSGALGGYEQYF.

This clonotype was observed a handful of times. This chain joins TRBV29-1 and TRBJ2-7, with D perhaps TRBD1 or TRBD2 (5 bases each). Germline V lookup: CDR1 SQVTM, CDR2 ANQGSEA. V was cut by 4 bases and J by 6 bases, with 7 bases left in between. The CDR3 spans 10 residues. The DNA for the CDR3 is TGCAGCGTTGGGGGACGCGAGCAGTACTTC. Encoded protein: CSVGGREQYF.

This chain connects TRBV5-1 to TRBJ1-5, with TRBD1 identical over 10 bases. Germline lookup yields CDR1 SGHRS and CDR2 YFSETQ. Germline trimming cut 4 bases from V and 7 bases from J; bases unmatched to any gene: 5. This CDR3 comprises 14 residues. The CDR3 region is CASSAGTGEQPQHF. CDR3 nucleotides: TGCGCCAGCAGCGCAGGGACAGGGGAGCAGCCCCAGCATTTT.

The CDR3 loop reads CASSLSGWETQYF. CDR3 DNA: TGTGCCAGCAGTTTAAGCGGTTGGGAGACCCAGTACTTC. The gene calls are TRBV27 and TRBJ2-5, with D tentatively TRBD2 (5 bases). The germline V gene has CDR1 MNHEY and CDR2 SMNVEV (reference sequence). The CDR3 covers 13 residues. The V end lost 2 bases, the J end lost 5 bases, and 9 bases lay between the germline ends.

This rearrangement joins TRBV27 to TRBJ2-2; 10 nucleotides agree with TRBD2. The CDR3 spans 16 residues. Trimming removed 3 bases from V and 7 bases from J; junction bases left unmatched: 8. The V gene's germline CDR1 is MNHEY and CDR2 SMNVEV (reference sequence). The CDR3: CASSLWLAGDFGELFF. Here the CDR3 DNA reads TGTGCCAGCAGTTTGTGGCTAGCGGGAGATTTCGGGGAGCTGTTTTTT.

The V gene is TRBV6-5, the J gene TRBJ2-7; weak D call: TRBD1 (6 bases). The V gene's germline CDR1 is MNHEY and CDR2 SVGAGI. Trimming took 6 bases from V and 7 from J, leaving 19 bases between them. CDR3 size: 14 residues. CDR3: CASRFSYRDGEQYF. CDR3 bases: TGTGCCAGCAGATTCTCTTACAGGGATGGGGAGCAGTACTTC.

For the CDR3, the DNA is TGCAGCGTTAGGGACAGTAGCTCCTACAATGAGCAGTTCTTC. It encodes CSVRDSSSYNEQFF. The rearrangement joins TRBV29-1 to TRBJ2-1; 7 bases are a match to TRBD1. The CDR3 is made up of 14 amino acids. With 5 bases clipped from V and 0 bases from J, the junction kept 4 bases outside the gene matches. Germline loops: CDR1 SQVTM, CDR2 ANQGSEA.

The V gene is TRBV5-1, the J gene TRBJ2-7; D is ambiguous. The V end was cut by 4 bases, the J end by 3 bases, with 11 bases between. This CDR3 comprises 13 residues. CDR1 is SGHRS, CDR2 YFSETQ, per germline. CDR3 bases: TGCGCCAGCAGCAACTGGACGGGCTACGAGCAGTACTTC. It is translated as CASSNWTGYEQYF. Together with reference TRBV5-1 and TRBJ2-7, the CDR3 gives the full variable domain: KAGVTQTPRYLIKTRGQQVTLSCSPISGHRSVSWYQQTPGQGLQFLFEYFSETQRNKGNFPGRFSGRQFSNSRSEMNVSTLELGDSALYLCASSNWTGYEQYFGPGTRLTVT.

V is TRBV27 and J is TRBJ1-5, with TRBD1 matching 9 bases. Germline V gives CDR1 MNHEY, CDR2 SMNVEV (reference sequence). The CDR3 has 15 amino acids. Trimming removed 7 bases from V and 7 bases from J; junction bases left unmatched: 11. CDR3 protein: CASTSGTGPKQPQHF. The CDR3 nucleotides read TGTGCCAGCACCTCTGGGACAGGGCCGAAGCAGCCCCAGCATTTT.

The chain employs TRBV20-1 and TRBJ1-1; TRBD1 might be the D (5 bases). The V and J ends lost 3 bases and 0 bases respectively, with 14 bases between them. The CDR3 loop spans 15 amino acids. CDR1 is DFQATT, CDR2 SNEGSKA, per germline (reference sequence). CDR3 bases: TGCAGTGCTAGTAAGGCCGGGACGGTGAACACTGAAGCTTTCTTT. Protein product: CSASKAGTVNTEAFF.

The rearrangement links TRBV28 to TRBJ2-1; 8 bases fit TRBD1. V trimming: 5 bases; J trimming: 3 bases; junction bases outside the gene matches: 6. The CDR3 extends over 15 amino acids. CDR1 is MDHEN, CDR2 SYDVKM, per germline. This CDR3 reads CASSLQGANYNEQFF. The DNA of the CDR3 is TGTGCCAGCAGTCTGCAGGGGGCTAACTACAATGAGCAGTTCTTC.

This clonotype was counted only a few times. V and J are TRBV3-1 and TRBJ1-1; D is unresolved. The CDR3 loop spans 13 amino acids. The V gene lost 1 base and the J gene lost 1 base, with 4 bases spanning the gap. Germline V gene sequence: CDR1 LGHDT, CDR2 YNNKEL (reference sequence). CDR3 protein: CASSQAGNTEAFF. The CDR3, as DNA: TGTGCCAGCAGCCAAGCCGGGAACACTGAAGCTTTCTTT.

V usage is TRBV2 and J usage is TRBJ2-2, with 7 positions matching TRBD1. The germline V gene encodes CDR1 SNHLY and CDR2 FYNNEI. This CDR3 contains 14 residues. Trimming removed 6 bases from V and 4 bases from J; junction bases left unmatched: 5. Here the CDR3 DNA reads TGTGCCAGCAGGATGACAGGGACCACCGGGGAGCTGTTTTTT. Amino acid sequence: CASRMTGTTGELFF.

The chain employs TRBV12-3 or TRBV12-4 and TRBJ2-5; no reliable D call. V lost 5 bases and J 5 bases, leaving 18 bases between the germline ends. CDR3 size: 15 residues. CDR3 loop: CASSPRIQKGETQYF. Here the CDR3 DNA reads TGTGCCAGCAGTCCGAGGATCCAGAAGGGCGAGACCCAGTACTTC.